This TCR beta chain stems from a study of cytomegalovirus exposure and HLA in healthy donors. Losses at the gene ends were 6 bases for V and 3 bases for J; bases not matched to a gene: 8. Germline values: CDR1 LNHDA, CDR2 SQIVND (reference sequence). CDR3 length equals 15 residues. Worth noting for this clone: Its specificity is unknown.

Study findings and constraints: That first-cohort TCR clusters tended to co-occur in the 90 to 150 validation repertoires was found in a later analysis.

Clones were sequenced by immunoSEQ multiplex PCR, and TCRdb holds only the in-frame ones, with some missing. The sample carries tens of thousands of clones, roughly 94% recorded once. The rearrangement joins TRBV19 to TRBJ1-2; 9 nucleotides agree with TRBD1. The source material was PBMCs. The TCR originated in a man aged 18-30 years in good health and CMV-seronegative. The CDR3 region has the DNA TGTGCCAGTAGCCCTACAGGGGGCGAACACTATGGCTACACCTTC. Its translation: CASSPTGGEHYGYTF.